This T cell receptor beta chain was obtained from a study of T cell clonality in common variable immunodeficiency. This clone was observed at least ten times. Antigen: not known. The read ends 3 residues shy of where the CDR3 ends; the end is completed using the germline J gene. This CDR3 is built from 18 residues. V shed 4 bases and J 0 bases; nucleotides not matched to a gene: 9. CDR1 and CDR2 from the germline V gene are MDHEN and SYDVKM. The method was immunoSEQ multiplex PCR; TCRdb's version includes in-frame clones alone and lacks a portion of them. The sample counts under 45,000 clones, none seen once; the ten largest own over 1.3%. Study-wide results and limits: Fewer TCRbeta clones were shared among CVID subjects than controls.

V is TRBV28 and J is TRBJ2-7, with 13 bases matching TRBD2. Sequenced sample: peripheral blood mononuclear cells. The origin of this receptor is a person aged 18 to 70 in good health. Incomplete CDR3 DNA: TGTGCCAGCAGTTCACCCGGGACTAGCGGGACCCCCTCCTACGAG. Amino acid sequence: CASSSPGTSGTPSYE. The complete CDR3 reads CASSSPGTSGTPSYEQYF.